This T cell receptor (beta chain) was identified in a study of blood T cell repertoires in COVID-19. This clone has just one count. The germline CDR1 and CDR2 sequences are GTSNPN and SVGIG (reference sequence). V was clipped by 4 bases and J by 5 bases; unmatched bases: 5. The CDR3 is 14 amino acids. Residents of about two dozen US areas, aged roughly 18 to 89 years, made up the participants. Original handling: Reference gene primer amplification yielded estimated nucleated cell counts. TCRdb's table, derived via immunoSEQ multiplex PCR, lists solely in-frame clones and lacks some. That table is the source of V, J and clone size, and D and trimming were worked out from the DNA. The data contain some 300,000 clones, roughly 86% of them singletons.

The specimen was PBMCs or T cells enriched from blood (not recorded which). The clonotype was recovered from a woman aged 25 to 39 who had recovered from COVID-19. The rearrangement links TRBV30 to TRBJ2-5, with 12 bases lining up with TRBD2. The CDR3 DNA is TGTGCCTGGACTCGGGGACTAGCGGGCGAGACCCAGTACTTC. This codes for CAWTRGLAGETQYF.